Presented here are 8 T cell receptor beta chains from one specimen sequenced in a study of OX40 agonist ivuxolimab in advanced cancers. The repertoire was sequenced with immunoSEQ multiplex PCR; TCRdb's copy has only in-frame clones and lacks some. The table has 100,000 or so clones, less than 95% seen once. Material: CD4+ or CD8+ T cells sorted from blood, obtained in a trial of the OX40 agonist ivuxolimab. These receptors all come from an adult with an advanced solid tumor such as melanoma, head and neck, liver or kidney cancer.

This sequence joins TRBV28 and TRBJ2-1; 9 positions match TRBD2. CDR3 length: 15 residues. V lost 5 bases to trimming and J lost 4 bases; unmatched junction nucleotides: 6. Germline CDR1 is MDHEN and CDR2 is SYDVKM. This CDR3 reads CASSPGTSMYNEQFF. For the CDR3, the DNA is TGTGCCAGCAGTCCCGGGACTAGCATGTACAATGAGCAGTTCTTC.

J is TRBJ1-4 and V is TRBV5-4, with no clear D. With 0 bases removed from V and 6 bases from J, the gap between germline ends came to 6 bases. Germline V lookup: CDR1 SGHNT, CDR2 YYREEE (reference sequence). The CDR3 sequence is 13 residues long. The DNA for the CDR3 is TGTGCCAGCAGCTTGGCCTATGATGAAAAACTGTTTTTT. As protein: CASSLAYDEKLFF.

The chain carries TRBV2 and TRBJ1-4; 9 positions agree with TRBD1. There are 14 residues in the CDR3. Germline CDR1 reads SNHLY; CDR2 reads FYNNEI. Trimming at V came to 4 bases and at J to 7 bases, leaving 4 bases not matched to a gene. The CDR3 loop is CASSAGTGTEKLFF. In DNA form, the CDR3 reads TGTGCCAGCAGTGCCGGGACAGGGACTGAAAAACTGTTTTTT.

The gene calls are TRBV19 and TRBJ2-1; D unresolved. The germline V gene encodes CDR1 LNHDA and CDR2 SQIVND (reference sequence). V lost 5 bases and J lost 7, with 12 bases in between. The CDR3 sequence is 13 residues long. The CDR3 loop is CASSVSLFNEQFF. For the CDR3, the DNA is TGTGCCAGTAGTGTATCCCTTTTTAATGAGCAGTTCTTC. The whole variable domain, remainder taken from reference TRBV19 and TRBJ2-1, is DGGITQSPKYLFRKEGQNVTLSCEQNLNHDAMYWYRQDPGQGLRLIYYSQIVNDFQKGDIAEGYSVSREKKESFPLTVTSAQKNPTAFYLCASSVSLFNEQFFGPGTRLTVL.

The chain recombines TRBV5-5 with TRBJ2-3, with TRBD2 identical over 7 bases. The V gene's germline CDR1 is SGHKS and CDR2 YYEKEE (reference sequence). The length of the CDR3 is 16 residues. V shed 5 bases and J 6 bases; nucleotides not matched to a gene: 15. The CDR3 spells CASRLRRGGPSDTQYF. The CDR3 nucleotides read TGTGCCAGCAGACTGAGGCGGGGAGGGCCCTCGGATACGCAGTATTTT.

This clone came up a few times. The CDR3 nucleotides read TGTGCCAGCAGGCTACAGGACTATGGCTACACCTTC. It is translated as CASRLQDYGYTF. The chain recombines TRBV28 with TRBJ1-2; possibly TRBD1 for D (5 bases). The CDR3 runs to 12 residues. The germline V gene encodes CDR1 MDHEN and CDR2 SYDVKM. V lost 6 bases to trimming and J lost 3 bases, with 8 bases between them.

CDR3 protein: CASSDNTEAFF. In DNA, the CDR3 is TGTGCCAGCAGCGATAACACTGAAGCTTTCTTT. The rearrangement uses TRBV11-1 and TRBJ1-1; D not certain. The V end lost 5 bases, the J end lost 2 bases, and 3 bases lay between the germline ends. From germline, CDR1 is SGHAT and CDR2 FQDESV (reference sequence). The CDR3 length is 11 residues.

The CDR3 loop reads CASLGAIAGNTEAFF. The CDR3 DNA reads as TGTGCCAGCCTAGGGGCAATCGCAGGGAACACTGAAGCTTTCTTT. The chain has TRBV6-1 and TRBJ1-1; D might be TRBD1 (5 bases). The CDR3 covers 15 residues. Trimming took off 8 bases at V and 1 base at J, with 17 bases between the two ends. Germline V gives CDR1 MNHNS, CDR2 SASEGT.